This T cell receptor (beta chain) was observed in a study of beta chain features in type 1 diabetes. On the study more broadly: The study examined 107,917,701 sorted cells across all samples. Study-wide results and caveats: The naive, central memory and Treg TCRB repertoires of patients appeared to be more similar to one another than those of healthy donors. Among all four CD4+ subsets, Type 1 diabetes patients had TCRB CDR3s that were moderately but significantly shorter.

Via CD45RO/CCR7/CD25/CD127/CD95/CD27, cells of the CD4+ naive, central memory, regulatory and stem cell-like memory subsets were sorted. The J segment lost 3 bases and the V segment lost 3 bases, leaving 2 bases of the junction unmatched. Germline V gene lookup returns CDR1 SGHRS and CDR2 YFSETQ. The length of the CDR3 is 13 residues. On this clone itself: Its specificity is not known.

The study reverse transcribed the entire isolated RNA, so it sequenced expressed TCRB transcripts. Produced via immunoSEQ multiplex PCR; TCRdb's table is partial and in-frame only. The repertoire consists of more than 200,000 clones, with approximately 16% occurring once and the leading ten covering approximately 0.086%. Sequencing was carried out using naive CD4+ T cells from blood. This TCR derives from a man aged 25 to 40 with type 1 diabetes. The chain is built from TRBV5-1 and TRBJ1-2; 7 bases are a match to TRBD1. The CDR3 DNA follows: TGCGCCAGCAGCTCAGGGGGTTACTATGGCTACACCTTC. Protein product: CASSSGGYYGYTF.